The clone carrying this T cell receptor beta chain has at least ten counts. Germline lookup yields CDR1 SGHNT and CDR2 YYREEE (reference sequence). The CDR3 totals 16 residues. Trimming pared 0 bases from V and 0 bases from J, leaving 12 bases between. Each person with ophthalmopathy scored at least 3 on the Clinical Activity Score, reached NOSPECS grade 4 or higher, and had been ill under 3 months. Lactation, pregnancy, other autoimmune disease or uncontrolled infection led to exclusion of patients. The sample originates from a study of T cells in Graves' hyperthyroidism and ophthalmopathy. Amplification targeted TCR beta CDR3 regions from RNA transcripts. The TCR CDR3 was amplified in a first-round RT-PCR using the HTBI primer set. Via MiXCR, TCRdb re-called the multiplex PCR reads, giving one row per CDR3 protein. The sample lists a few hundred thousand distinct CDR3 sequences, approximately 18% occurring once.

The sequence derives from a man over 45 with Graves' ophthalmopathy. This chain uses TRBV5-4 with TRBJ1-1, with D perhaps matching TRBD1 (5 bases). Sequences were obtained from blood. The CDR3 nucleotides are TGTGCCAGCAGCTTGGGTTCAGGGCTAATGAACACTGAAGCTTTCTTT. This translates into CASSLGSGLMNTEAFF.